Shown below are 21 T cell receptor beta chains from a single sample sequenced in a study of shared clonotypes between healthy human individuals (dated by TCRdb to 2020 to 2022). CD8 naive samples were CD45RO-negative cells positively selected for CCR7, giving a CD45RA+CCR7+ population that excluded TemRA cells. The library was built by means of the immunoSEQ multiplex PCR assay. TCRdb took over this immuneACCESS table, retaining in-frame rearrangements with V and J assigned. Such tables are incomplete; in checked studies, under half of the missing clones stem from an unresolved V gene, and the remainder is unexplained. The sample profile shows about 2.1 million clones; approximately 94% of them were found once. 1.7% of the sample rests with the top ten. The material sequenced was naive CD8+ T cells from PBMCs. Read against the paper, the sample's cell subset or site label means: CD45RA+CCR7+. The origin of the receptors is a man in his late teens or twenties in good health. Some clones in this sample may be carry-over from other donors' samples.

Of note for this clone: Other DNA sequences of this sample code for an identical CDR3. J is TRBJ2-2 and V is TRBV9; no definite D call. There are 13 residues in the CDR3. From germline, CDR1 is SGDLS and CDR2 YYNGEE. The ends were cut back, 0 bases at V and 3 bases at J, with 3 bases in the middle. The CDR3 region is CASSVADTGELFF. CDR3 coding DNA: TGTGCCAGCAGCGTAGCCGACACCGGGGAGCTGTTTTTT. Variable domain in full (rest from reference TRBV9 and TRBJ2-2): DSGVTQTPKHLITATGQRVTLRCSPRSGDLSVYWYQQSLDQGLQFLIQYYNGEERAKGNILERFSAQQFPDLHSELNLSSLELGDSALYFCASSVADTGELFFGEGSRLTVL.

The genes are TRBV15 and TRBJ2-3; D is unresolved. Deletions cut 0 bases from V and 2 bases from J, with 12 bases between. Germline CDR1 reads LNHNV; CDR2 reads YYDKDF (reference sequence). CDR3 size: 16 residues. CDR3 sequence: CATSRDRVRSTDTQYF. The DNA for the CDR3 is TGTGCCACCAGCAGAGATCGAGTCAGGTCCACAGATACGCAGTATTTT.

J is TRBJ1-2 and V is TRBV4-2; D remains ambiguous. Trimming cost V 4 bases and J 6 bases, with 9 bases left between them. This CDR3 contains 12 residues. From germline, CDR1 is LGHNA and CDR2 YNFKEQ. The CDR3 here is CASSRRPDGYTF. The CDR3, as DNA: TGTGCCAGCAGCCGTCGACCGGATGGCTACACCTTC.

V usage is TRBV9 and J usage is TRBJ2-2; TRBD2 is a possible D gene (6 bases). Trimming left V 2 bases short and J 2 bases short, with 13 bases between. The CDR3 is made up of 16 amino acids. Germline values: CDR1 SGDLS, CDR2 YYNGEE. CDR3 sequence: CASSVSGTYNTGELFF. The CDR3 DNA reads TGTGCCAGCAGCGTCTCCGGGACTTATAACACCGGGGAGCTGTTTTTT.

The gene calls are TRBV5-1 and TRBJ2-1, with 10 bases aligning to TRBD2. The CDR3 sequence is 17 residues long. J was trimmed by 4 bases and V by 4 bases; bases with no gene match: 11. Germline V gives CDR1 SGHRS, CDR2 YFSETQ. Written as DNA, the CDR3 is TGCGCCAGCAGCCCCTCCCCGGGACTAGCGATTTACAATGAGCAGTTCTTC. It codes for CASSPSPGLAIYNEQFF.

The J gene is TRBJ1-2, the V gene TRBV27, with 8 bases aligning to TRBD1. CDR1 and CDR2 from the germline V gene are MNHEY and SMNVEV (reference sequence). Germline trimming cut 6 bases from V and 7 bases from J; bases unmatched to any gene: 7. This CDR3 has 13 amino acids. Here the CDR3 reads CASRDQGASGYTF. The CDR3 nucleotides read TGTGCCAGCAGAGACCAGGGGGCGAGTGGCTACACCTTC.

The chain joins TRBV11-2 to TRBJ2-7; D gene ambiguous. Germline V CDR1 and CDR2: SGHAT, FQNNGV. The CDR3 consists of 16 residues. Between the trimmed V and J ends, which lost 2 bases and 2 bases, there was a span of 16 bases. As DNA, the CDR3 is TGTGCCAGCAGCTTATCTCCCTACGCTCGCACCTACGAGCAGTACTTC. Protein: CASSLSPYARTYEQYF.

V and J are TRBV27 and TRBJ2-2, with D unresolved. This CDR3 contains 14 residues. CDR1 and CDR2 from the germline V gene are MNHEY and SMNVEV (reference sequence). The V gene lost 4 bases and the J gene lost 5 bases, with 11 bases spanning the gap. The CDR3 nucleotides read TGTGCCAGCAGTTATGAGACAAATACCGGGGAGCTGTTTTTT. Residues: CASSYETNTGELFF.

This chain uses TRBV11-1 with TRBJ2-6; D might be TRBD2 (5 bases). The germline V and J ends were trimmed by 8 bases and 2 bases, with 19 bases remaining between them. Germline values: CDR1 SGHAT, CDR2 FQDESV (reference sequence). The CDR3 extends over 17 amino acids. The CDR3 spells CASAQRTYLTGANVLTF. CDR3 sequence (DNA): TGTGCCAGCGCTCAAAGGACTTACCTTACTGGGGCCAACGTCCTGACTTTC. The full variable domain, with the rest looked up from reference TRBV11-1 and TRBJ2-6, is EAEVAQSPRYKITEKSQAVAFWCDPISGHATLYWYRQILGQGPELLVQFQDESVVDDSQLPKDRFSAERLKGVDSTLKIQPAELGDSAMYLCASAQRTYLTGANVLTFGAGSRLTVL.

This chain joins TRBV5-8 and TRBJ1-1, with a weak D call TRBD1 (5 bases). The V gene's germline CDR1 is SGHTS and CDR2 YDEGEE. The germline V and J ends were trimmed by 4 bases and 0 bases, with 13 bases remaining between them. The CDR3 sequence is 15 residues long. DNA for the CDR3: TGTGCCAGCAGCCCCGAGGACAACCTGAACACTGAAGCTTTCTTT. Protein: CASSPEDNLNTEAFF.

The V and J genes are TRBV5-8 and TRBJ2-3, with D possibly matching TRBD1 (6 bases). Germline V lookup: CDR1 SGHTS, CDR2 YDEGEE. The V gene lost 0 bases and the J gene lost 0 bases, with 14 bases spanning the gap. This CDR3 has 17 amino acids. The CDR3 here is CASSLAVWTDSTDTQYF. CDR3 DNA sequence: TGTGCCAGCAGCTTGGCCGTGTGGACAGATAGCACAGATACGCAGTATTTT.

V usage is TRBV27 and J usage is TRBJ2-7; 7 bases match TRBD2. The CDR3 totals 17 residues. V trimming: 2 bases; J trimming: 0 bases; junction bases outside the gene matches: 10. Germline CDR1 is MNHEY and CDR2 is SMNVEV (reference sequence). As DNA, the CDR3 is TGTGCCAGCAGTTTAGGTAGAGGGAGGGAACACTCCTACGAGCAGTACTTC. Its translation is CASSLGRGREHSYEQYF.

The rearrangement links TRBV4-3 to TRBJ1-1; no definite D call. V gave up 1 base and J gave up 2 bases, with 11 bases separating them. This CDR3 has 15 residues. Germline V gene sequence: CDR1 LGHNA, CDR2 YSLEER. The CDR3 loop is CASSQASWGNTEAFF. CDR3 DNA sequence: TGCGCCAGCAGCCAAGCTTCTTGGGGAAACACTGAAGCTTTCTTT.

The chain employs TRBV28 and TRBJ1-4; D possibly corresponds to TRBD1 (6 bases). This CDR3 has 16 residues. V lost 1 base and J 5 bases, leaving 14 bases between the germline ends. CDR1 is MDHEN and CDR2 is SYDVKM in the germline V gene. This CDR3 is CASSLFAAGANEKLFF. The CDR3 DNA reads TGTGCCAGCAGTTTATTTGCGGCAGGGGCAAATGAAAAACTGTTTTTT.

The chain couples TRBV7-9 to TRBJ2-7; D tentatively fits TRBD1 or TRBD2 (5 bases each). The CDR3 length is 17 residues. V was pared by 3 bases and J by 1 base, with 19 bases between. The germline V gene encodes CDR1 SEHNR and CDR2 FQNEAQ (reference sequence). The CDR3 sequence: CASSLLLGNQGSYEQYF. In nucleotides, the CDR3 is TGTGCCAGCAGCTTGCTTCTCGGGAATCAGGGATCCTACGAGCAGTACTTC. Filled out from reference TRBV7-9 and TRBJ2-7, the complete variable domain reads DTGVSQNPRHKITKRGQNVTFRCDPISEHNRLYWYRQTLGQGPEFLTYFQNEAQLEKSRLLSDRFSAERPKGSFSTLEIQRTEQGDSAMYLCASSLLLGNQGSYEQYFGPGTRLTVT.

This chain uses TRBV29-1 with TRBJ1-2; 9 nucleotides align to TRBD1. This CDR3 contains 15 residues. Germline V gene sequence: CDR1 SQVTM, CDR2 ANQGSEA. The V segment lost 5 bases and the J segment 5 bases; nucleotides outside the gene matches: 12. The CDR3 coding sequence is TGCAGCGTTCCTCCACAGGGGGCGAACCCTTATGGCTACACCTTC. It encodes CSVPPQGANPYGYTF.

This chain uses TRBV6-1 with TRBJ1-1; D ambiguous. The germline V gene has CDR1 MNHNS and CDR2 SASEGT. Trimming pared 7 bases from V and 8 bases from J, leaving 14 bases between. The CDR3 extends over 12 amino acids. The chain's CDR3 is CASKSTGQEAFF. Here the CDR3 DNA reads TGTGCCAGCAAATCAACCGGGCAGGAAGCTTTCTTT.

The genes are TRBV4-2 and TRBJ2-7, with D perhaps matching TRBD2 (6 bases). This CDR3 is 17 amino acids long. V lost 0 bases to trimming and J lost 9 bases, with 24 bases between them. Per the germline V gene, CDR1 is LGHNA and CDR2 is YNFKEQ. The CDR3 reads CASSQEVVAGREFGQYF. The CDR3 nucleotides are TGTGCCAGCAGCCAAGAGGTGGTGGCGGGAAGGGAGTTCGGGCAGTACTTC.

This chain's CDR3 is CASSLGPRAYEQYF. The CDR3 nucleotides are TGTGCCAGCAGTTTAGGGCCCCGAGCCTACGAGCAGTACTTC. This sequence joins TRBV27 and TRBJ2-7; D ambiguous. The CDR3 totals 14 residues. Per the germline V gene, CDR1 is MNHEY and CDR2 is SMNVEV (reference sequence). Trimming shortened V by 2 bases and J by 2 bases, and 10 bases separated the two germline ends.

The chain uses TRBV7-9 and TRBJ1-2; D ambiguous. Germline CDR1 and CDR2: SEHNR and FQNEAQ (reference sequence). This CDR3 spans 15 amino acids. V was pared by 1 base and J by 5 bases, with 14 bases between. The CDR3, as DNA: TGTGCCAGCAGCTTAGTAGGGCCTGGTGGGTATGGCTACACCTTC. Amino acids: CASSLVGPGGYGYTF.

The J gene is TRBJ1-4, the V gene TRBV30; D remains ambiguous. Trimming shortened V by 3 bases and J by 0 bases, and 11 bases separated the two germline ends. Germline CDR1 and CDR2: GTSNPN and SVGIG (reference sequence). The CDR3 consists of 15 residues. This CDR3 reads CAWRFGSATNEKLFF. The DNA of the CDR3 is TGTGCCTGGAGATTTGGGTCTGCAACTAATGAAAAACTGTTTTTT. Full variable domain (remainder filled in from reference TRBV30 and TRBJ1-4): SQTIHQWPATLVQPVGSPLSLECTVEGTSNPNLYWYRQAAGRGLQLLFYSVGIGQISSEVPQNLSASRPQDRQFILSSKKLLLSDSGFYLCAWRFGSATNEKLFFGSGTQLSVL.